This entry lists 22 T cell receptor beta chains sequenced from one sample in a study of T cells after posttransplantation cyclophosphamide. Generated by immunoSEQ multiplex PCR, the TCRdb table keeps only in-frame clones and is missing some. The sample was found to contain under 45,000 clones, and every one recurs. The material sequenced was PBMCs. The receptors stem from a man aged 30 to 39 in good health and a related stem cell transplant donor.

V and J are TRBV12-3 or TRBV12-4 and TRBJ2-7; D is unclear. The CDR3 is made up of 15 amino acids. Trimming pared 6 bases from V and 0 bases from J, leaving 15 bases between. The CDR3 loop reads CASSSGRMSSYEQYF. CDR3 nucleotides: TGTGCCAGCAGCAGTGGCCGCATGAGCTCCTACGAGCAGTACTTC.

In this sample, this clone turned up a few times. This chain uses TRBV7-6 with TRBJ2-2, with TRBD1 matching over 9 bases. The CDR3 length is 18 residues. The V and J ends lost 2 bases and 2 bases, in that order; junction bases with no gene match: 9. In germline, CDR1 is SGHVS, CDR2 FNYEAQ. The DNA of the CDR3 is TGTGCCAGCAGCTTACGTCGGACAGGGGTGTCAAACACCGGGGAGCTGTTTTTT. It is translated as CASSLRRTGVSNTGELFF. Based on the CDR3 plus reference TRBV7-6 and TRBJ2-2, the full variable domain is GAGVSQSPRYKVTKRGQDVALRCDPISGHVSLYWYRQALGQGPEFLTYFNYEAQQDKSGLPNDRFSAERPEGSISTLTIQRTEQRDSAMYRCASSLRRTGVSNTGELFFGEGSRLTVL.

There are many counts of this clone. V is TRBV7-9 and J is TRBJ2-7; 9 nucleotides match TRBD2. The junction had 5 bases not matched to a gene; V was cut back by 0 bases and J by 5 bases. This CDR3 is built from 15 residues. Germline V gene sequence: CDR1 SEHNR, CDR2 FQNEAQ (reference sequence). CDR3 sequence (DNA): TGTGCCAGCAGCTTAGCGCGGGGGGGCTCGGACGAGCAGTACTTC. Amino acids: CASSLARGGSDEQYF.

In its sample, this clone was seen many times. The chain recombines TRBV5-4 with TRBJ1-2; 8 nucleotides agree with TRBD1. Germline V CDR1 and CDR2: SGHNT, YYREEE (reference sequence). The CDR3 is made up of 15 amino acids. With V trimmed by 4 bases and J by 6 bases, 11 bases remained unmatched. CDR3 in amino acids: CASSAPGTGFDGYTF. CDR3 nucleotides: TGTGCCAGCAGCGCCCCCGGGACAGGATTCGATGGCTACACCTTC.

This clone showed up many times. The CDR3 sequence is CASSSPRATGNTIYF. CDR3 nucleotides: TGTGCCAGCAGCTCGCCCAGGGCGACTGGAAACACCATATATTTT. The chain recombines TRBV9 with TRBJ1-3, with D possibly TRBD1 on 5 matching bases. Germline values: CDR1 SGDLS, CDR2 YYNGEE. The V end was cut by 4 bases, the J end by 2 bases, with 13 bases between. The CDR3 totals 15 residues.

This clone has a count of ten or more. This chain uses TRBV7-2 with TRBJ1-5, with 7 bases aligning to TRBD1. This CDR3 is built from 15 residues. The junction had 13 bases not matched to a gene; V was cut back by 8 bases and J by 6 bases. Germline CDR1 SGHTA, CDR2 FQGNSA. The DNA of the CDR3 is TGTGCCAGCGGGACGTCGACAGGGAGGAGTCAGCCCCAGCATTTT. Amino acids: CASGTSTGRSQPQHF.

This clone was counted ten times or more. CDR3 loop: CASGERQGRSGELFF. DNA for the CDR3: TGTGCCAGCGGGGAGAGACAGGGTCGATCCGGGGAGCTGTTTTTT. The rearrangement joins TRBV2 to TRBJ2-2; 7 bases are a match to TRBD1. After removal of 8 bases from V and 6 bases from J, the junction contained 12 bases not matched to a gene. From germline, CDR1 is SNHLY and CDR2 FYNNEI. The CDR3 loop spans 15 amino acids.

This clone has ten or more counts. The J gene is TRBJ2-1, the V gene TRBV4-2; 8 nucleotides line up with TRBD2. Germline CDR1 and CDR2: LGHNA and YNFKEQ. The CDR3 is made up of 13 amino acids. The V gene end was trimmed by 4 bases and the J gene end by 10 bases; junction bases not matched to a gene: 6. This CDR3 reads CASSRERGTEQFF. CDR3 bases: TGTGCCAGCAGCCGGGAGCGGGGGACAGAGCAGTTCTTC.

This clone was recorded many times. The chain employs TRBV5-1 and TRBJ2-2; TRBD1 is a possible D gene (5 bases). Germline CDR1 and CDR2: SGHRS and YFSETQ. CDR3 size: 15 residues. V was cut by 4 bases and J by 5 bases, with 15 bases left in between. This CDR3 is CASSAAGRQTGELFF. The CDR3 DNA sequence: TGCGCCAGCAGCGCAGCAGGGCGACAGACCGGGGAGCTGTTTTTT.

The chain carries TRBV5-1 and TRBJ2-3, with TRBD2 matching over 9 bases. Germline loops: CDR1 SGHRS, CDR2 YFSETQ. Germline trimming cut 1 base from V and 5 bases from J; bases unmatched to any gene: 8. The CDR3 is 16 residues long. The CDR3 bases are TGCGCCAGCAGCTTGTCTGGCGGGGGGGGGAAAGATACGCAGTATTTT. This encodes CASSLSGGGGKDTQYF. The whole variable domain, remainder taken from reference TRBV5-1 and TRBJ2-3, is KAGVTQTPRYLIKTRGQQVTLSCSPISGHRSVSWYQQTPGQGLQFLFEYFSETQRNKGNFPGRFSGRQFSNSRSEMNVSTLELGDSALYLCASSLSGGGGKDTQYFGPGTRLTVL.

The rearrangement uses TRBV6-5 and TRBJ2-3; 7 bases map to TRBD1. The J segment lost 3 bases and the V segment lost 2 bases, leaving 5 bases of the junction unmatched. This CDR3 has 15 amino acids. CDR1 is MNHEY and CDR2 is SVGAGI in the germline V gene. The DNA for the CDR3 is TGTGCCAGCAGTTACGGGACAGCGAGGACAGATACGCAGTATTTT. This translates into CASSYGTARTDTQYF.

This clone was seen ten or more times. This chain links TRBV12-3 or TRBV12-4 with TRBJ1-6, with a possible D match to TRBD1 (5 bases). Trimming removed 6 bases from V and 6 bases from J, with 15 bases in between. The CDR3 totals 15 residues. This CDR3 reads CASSRLTGGNSPLHF. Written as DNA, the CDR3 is TGTGCCAGCAGCCGACTGACGGGGGGTAATTCACCCCTCCACTTT.

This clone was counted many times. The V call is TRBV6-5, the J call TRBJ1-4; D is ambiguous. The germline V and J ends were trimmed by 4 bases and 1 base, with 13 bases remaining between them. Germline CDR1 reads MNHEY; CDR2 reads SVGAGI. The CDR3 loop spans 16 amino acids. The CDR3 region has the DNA TGTGCCAGCAGTTTGGGCAGTAAAGAAACTAATGAAAAACTGTTTTTT. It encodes CASSLGSKETNEKLFF.

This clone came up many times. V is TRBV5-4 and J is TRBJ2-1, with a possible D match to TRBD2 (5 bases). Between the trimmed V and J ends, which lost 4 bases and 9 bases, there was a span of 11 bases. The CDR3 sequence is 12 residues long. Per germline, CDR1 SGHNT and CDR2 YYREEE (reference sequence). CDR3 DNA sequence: TGTGCCAGCAGCATTCCAGGAGGTGAGCAGTTCTTC. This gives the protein CASSIPGGEQFF.

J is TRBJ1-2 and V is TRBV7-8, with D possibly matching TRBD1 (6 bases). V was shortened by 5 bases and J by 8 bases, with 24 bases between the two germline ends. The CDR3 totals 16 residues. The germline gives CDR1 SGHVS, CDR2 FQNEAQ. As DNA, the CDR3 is TGTGCCAGCAGCCCCACGGGGGGACAAAACGGGCGAGGCTACACCTTC. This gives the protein CASSPTGGQNGRGYTF. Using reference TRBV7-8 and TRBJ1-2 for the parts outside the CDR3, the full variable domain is GAGVSQSPRYKVAKRGQDVALRCDPISGHVSLFWYQQALGQGPEFLTYFQNEAQLDKSGLPSDRFFAERPEGSVSTLKIQRTQQEDSAVYLCASSPTGGQNGRGYTFGSGTRLTVV.

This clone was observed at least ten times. The chain's CDR3 is CASSQDQALREQYF. For the CDR3, the DNA is TGCGCCAGCAGCCAAGACCAGGCCCTACGCGAGCAGTACTTC. This chain joins TRBV4-1 and TRBJ2-7; D unclear. Germline CDR1 reads MGHRA; CDR2 reads YSYEKL. The CDR3 has 14 amino acids. V gave up 0 bases and J gave up 6 bases, with 12 bases separating them.

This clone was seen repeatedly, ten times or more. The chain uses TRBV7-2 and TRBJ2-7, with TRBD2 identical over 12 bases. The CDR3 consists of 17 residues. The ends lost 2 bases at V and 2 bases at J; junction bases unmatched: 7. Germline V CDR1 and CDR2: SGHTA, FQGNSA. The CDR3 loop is CASSLTLAGGPTYEQYF. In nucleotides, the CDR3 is TGTGCCAGCAGCTTAACACTAGCGGGGGGCCCGACCTACGAGCAGTACTTC.

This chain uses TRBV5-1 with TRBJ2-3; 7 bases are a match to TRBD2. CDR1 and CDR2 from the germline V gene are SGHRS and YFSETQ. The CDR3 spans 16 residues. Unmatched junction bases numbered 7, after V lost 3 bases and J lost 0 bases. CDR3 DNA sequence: TGCGCCAGCAGCTCCCCTAGCGGACTGAGCACAGATACGCAGTATTTT. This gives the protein CASSSPSGLSTDTQYF.

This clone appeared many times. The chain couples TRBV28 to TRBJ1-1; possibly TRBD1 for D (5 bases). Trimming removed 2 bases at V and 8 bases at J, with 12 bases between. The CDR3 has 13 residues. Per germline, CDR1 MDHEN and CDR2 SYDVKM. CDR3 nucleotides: TGTGCCAGCAGTTTAGGGTTGGGACTCGAAGCTTTCTTT. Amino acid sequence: CASSLGLGLEAFF.

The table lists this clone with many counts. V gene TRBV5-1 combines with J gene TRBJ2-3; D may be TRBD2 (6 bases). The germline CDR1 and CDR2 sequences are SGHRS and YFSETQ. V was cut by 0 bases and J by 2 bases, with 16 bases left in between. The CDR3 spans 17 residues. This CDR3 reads CASSLAHIGTFTDTQYF. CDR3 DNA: TGCGCCAGCAGCTTGGCCCATATAGGGACTTTCACAGATACGCAGTATTTT.

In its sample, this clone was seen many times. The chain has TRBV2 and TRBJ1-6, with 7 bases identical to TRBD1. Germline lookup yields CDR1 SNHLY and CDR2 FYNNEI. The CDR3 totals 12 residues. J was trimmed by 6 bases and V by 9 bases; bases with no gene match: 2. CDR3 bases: TGTGCCAGAGGACAGGTTAATTCACCCCTCCACTTT. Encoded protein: CARGQVNSPLHF.

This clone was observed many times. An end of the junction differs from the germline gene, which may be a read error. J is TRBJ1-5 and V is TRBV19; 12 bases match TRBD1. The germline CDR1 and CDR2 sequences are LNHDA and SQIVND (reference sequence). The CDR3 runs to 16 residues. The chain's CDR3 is CASSGDGTGGNQPQHF. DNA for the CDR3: TGTGCCAGTAGTGGGGACGGGACAGGGGGCAACCAGCCCCAGCATTTT. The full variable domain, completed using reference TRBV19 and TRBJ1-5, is DGGITQSPKYLFRKEGQNVTLSCEQNLNHDAMYWYRQDPGQGLRLIYYSQIVNDFQKGDIAEGYSVSREKKESFPLTVTSAQKNPTAFYLCASSGDGTGGNQPQHFGDGTRLSIL.